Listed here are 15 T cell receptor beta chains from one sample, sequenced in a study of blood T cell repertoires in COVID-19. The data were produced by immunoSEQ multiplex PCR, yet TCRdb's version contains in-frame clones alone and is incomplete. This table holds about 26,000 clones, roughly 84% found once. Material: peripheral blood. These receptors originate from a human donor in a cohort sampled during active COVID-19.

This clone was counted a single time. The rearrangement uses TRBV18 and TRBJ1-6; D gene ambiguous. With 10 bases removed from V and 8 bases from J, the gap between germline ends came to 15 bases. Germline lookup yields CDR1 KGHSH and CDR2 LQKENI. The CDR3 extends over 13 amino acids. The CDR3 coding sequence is TGTGCCACCAAAACCTCCGGGGATTCACCCCTCCACTTT. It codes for CATKTSGDSPLHF.

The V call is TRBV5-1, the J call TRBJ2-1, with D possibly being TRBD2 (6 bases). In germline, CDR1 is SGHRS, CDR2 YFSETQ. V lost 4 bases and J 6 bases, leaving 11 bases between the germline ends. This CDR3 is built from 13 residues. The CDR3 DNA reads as TGCGCCAGCAGCCCCGGGACTGGCAATGAGCAGTTCTTC. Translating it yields CASSPGTGNEQFF.

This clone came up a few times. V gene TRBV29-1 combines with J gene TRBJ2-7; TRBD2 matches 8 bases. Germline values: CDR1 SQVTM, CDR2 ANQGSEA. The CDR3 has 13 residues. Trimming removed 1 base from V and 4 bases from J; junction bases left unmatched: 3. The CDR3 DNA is TGCAGCGTTGAAGGAGCGGGAGCTTACGAGCAGTACTTC. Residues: CSVEGAGAYEQYF.

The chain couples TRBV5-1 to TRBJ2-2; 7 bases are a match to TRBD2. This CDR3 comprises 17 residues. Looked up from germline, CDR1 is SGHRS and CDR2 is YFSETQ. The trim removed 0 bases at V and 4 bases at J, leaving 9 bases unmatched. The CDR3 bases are TGCGCCAGCAGCTTGGCCGGCGGCGGGAGCGGCACCGGGGAGCTGTTTTTT. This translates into CASSLAGGGSGTGELFF.

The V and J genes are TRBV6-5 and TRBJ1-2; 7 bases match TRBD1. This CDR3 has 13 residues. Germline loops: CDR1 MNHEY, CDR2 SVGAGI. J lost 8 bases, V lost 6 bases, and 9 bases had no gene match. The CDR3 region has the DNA TGTGCCAGCAGACAGGGGAATCGGCGCGGCTACACCTTC. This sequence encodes CASRQGNRRGYTF.

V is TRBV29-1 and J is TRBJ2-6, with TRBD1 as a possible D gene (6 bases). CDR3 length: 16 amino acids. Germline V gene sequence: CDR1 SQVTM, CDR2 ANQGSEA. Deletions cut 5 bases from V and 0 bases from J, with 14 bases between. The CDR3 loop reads CSVRAGVSSGANVLTF. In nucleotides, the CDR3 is TGCAGCGTTAGGGCAGGGGTGAGCTCTGGGGCCAACGTCCTGACTTTC.

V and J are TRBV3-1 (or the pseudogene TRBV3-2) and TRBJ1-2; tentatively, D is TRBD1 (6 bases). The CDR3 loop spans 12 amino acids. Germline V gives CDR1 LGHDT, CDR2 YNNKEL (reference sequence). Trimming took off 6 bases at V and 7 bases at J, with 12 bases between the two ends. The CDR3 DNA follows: TGTGCCAGCAGTCGCAACAGGGCTGGCTACACCTTC. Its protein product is CASSRNRAGYTF.

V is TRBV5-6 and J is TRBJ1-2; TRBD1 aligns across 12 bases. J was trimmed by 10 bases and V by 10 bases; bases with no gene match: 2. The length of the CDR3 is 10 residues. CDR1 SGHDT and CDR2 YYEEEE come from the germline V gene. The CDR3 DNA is TGTGCCCGGGACAGGGGGCTCTACACCTTC. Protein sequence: CARDRGLYTF.

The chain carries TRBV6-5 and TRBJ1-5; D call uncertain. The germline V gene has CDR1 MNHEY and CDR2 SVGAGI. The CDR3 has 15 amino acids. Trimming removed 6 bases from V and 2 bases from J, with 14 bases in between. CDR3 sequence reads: CASSYGGRGNQPQHF. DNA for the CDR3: TGTGCCAGCAGCTACGGAGGTAGGGGCAATCAGCCCCAGCATTTT.

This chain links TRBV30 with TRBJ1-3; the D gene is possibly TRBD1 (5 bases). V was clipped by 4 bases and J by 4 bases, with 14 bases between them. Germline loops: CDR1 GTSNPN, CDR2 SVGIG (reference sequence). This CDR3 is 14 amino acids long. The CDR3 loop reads CAWTWRGRGNTIYF. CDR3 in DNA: TGTGCCTGGACTTGGAGGGGAAGGGGAAACACCATATATTTT.

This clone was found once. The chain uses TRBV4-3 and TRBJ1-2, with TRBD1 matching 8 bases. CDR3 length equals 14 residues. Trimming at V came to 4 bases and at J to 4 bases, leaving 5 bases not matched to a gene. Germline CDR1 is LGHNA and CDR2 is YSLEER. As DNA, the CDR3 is TGCGCCAGCAGCCGCGACAGGGGCGGCTATGGCTACACCTTC. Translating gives CASSRDRGGYGYTF.

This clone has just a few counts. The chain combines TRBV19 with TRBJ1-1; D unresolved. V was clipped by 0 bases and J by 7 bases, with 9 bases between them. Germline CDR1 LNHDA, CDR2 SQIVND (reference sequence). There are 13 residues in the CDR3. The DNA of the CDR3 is TGTGCCAGTAGTATAGATCGGGCGGGTGAAGCTTTCTTT. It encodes CASSIDRAGEAFF. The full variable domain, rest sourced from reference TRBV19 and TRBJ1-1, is DGGITQSPKYLFRKEGQNVTLSCEQNLNHDAMYWYRQDPGQGLRLIYYSQIVNDFQKGDIAEGYSVSREKKESFPLTVTSAQKNPTAFYLCASSIDRAGEAFFGQGTRLTVV.

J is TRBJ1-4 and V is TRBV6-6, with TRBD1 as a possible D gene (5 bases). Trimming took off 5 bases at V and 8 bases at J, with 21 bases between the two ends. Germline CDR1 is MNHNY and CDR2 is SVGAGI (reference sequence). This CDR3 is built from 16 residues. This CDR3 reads CASSPQSSRPGEKLFF. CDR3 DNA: TGTGCCAGCAGTCCACAATCGTCCCGGCCAGGGGAAAAACTGTTTTTT.

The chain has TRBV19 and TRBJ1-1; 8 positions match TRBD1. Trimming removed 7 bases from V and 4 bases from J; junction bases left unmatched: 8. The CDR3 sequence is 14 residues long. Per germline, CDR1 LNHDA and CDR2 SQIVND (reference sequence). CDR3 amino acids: CASMVQGAVTEAFF. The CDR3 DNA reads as TGTGCCAGTATGGTTCAGGGGGCGGTCACTGAAGCTTTCTTT.

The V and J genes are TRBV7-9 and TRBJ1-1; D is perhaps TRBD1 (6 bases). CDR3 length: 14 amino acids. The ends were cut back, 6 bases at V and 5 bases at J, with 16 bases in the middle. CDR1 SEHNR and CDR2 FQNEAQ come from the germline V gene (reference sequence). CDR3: CASSPQSTGTEAFF. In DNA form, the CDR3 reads TGTGCCAGCAGTCCCCAAAGCACAGGGACTGAAGCTTTCTTT.